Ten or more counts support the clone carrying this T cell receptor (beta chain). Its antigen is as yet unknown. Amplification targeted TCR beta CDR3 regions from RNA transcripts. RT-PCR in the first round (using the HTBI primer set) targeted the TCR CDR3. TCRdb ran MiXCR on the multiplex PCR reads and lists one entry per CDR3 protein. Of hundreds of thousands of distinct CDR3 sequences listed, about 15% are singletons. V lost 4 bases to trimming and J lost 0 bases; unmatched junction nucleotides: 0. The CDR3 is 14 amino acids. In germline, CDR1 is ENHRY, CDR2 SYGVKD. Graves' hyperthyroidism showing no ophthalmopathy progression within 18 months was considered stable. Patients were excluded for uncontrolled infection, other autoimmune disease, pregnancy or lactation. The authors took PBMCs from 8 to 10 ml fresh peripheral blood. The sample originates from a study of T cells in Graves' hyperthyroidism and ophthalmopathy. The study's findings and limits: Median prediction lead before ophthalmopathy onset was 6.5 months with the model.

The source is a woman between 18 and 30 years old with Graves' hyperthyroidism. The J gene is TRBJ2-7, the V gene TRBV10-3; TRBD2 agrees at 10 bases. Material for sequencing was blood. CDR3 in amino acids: CAISGTSGSYEQYF. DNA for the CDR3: TGTGCCATCAGTGGGACTAGCGGCTCCTACGAGCAGTACTTC.